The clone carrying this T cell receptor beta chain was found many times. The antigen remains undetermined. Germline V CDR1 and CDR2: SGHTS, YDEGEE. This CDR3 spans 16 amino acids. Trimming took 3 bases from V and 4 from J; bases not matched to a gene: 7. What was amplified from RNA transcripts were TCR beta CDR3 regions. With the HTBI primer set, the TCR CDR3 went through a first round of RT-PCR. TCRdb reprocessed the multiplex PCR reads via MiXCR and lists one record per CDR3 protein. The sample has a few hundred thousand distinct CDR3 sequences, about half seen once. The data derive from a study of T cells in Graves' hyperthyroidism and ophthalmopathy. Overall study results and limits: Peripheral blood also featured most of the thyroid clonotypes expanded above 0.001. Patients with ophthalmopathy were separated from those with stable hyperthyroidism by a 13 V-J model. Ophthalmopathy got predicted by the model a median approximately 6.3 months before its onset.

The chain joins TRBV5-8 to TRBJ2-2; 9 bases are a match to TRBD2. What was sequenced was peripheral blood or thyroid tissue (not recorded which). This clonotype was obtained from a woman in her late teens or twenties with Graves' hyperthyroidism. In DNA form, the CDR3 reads TGTGCCAGCAGCTCCGGTGGCGGGAGGGCCACCGGGGAGCTGTTTTTT. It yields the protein CASSSGGGRATGELFF.